This T cell receptor beta chain was sequenced during a study of blood T cell repertoires in COVID-19. The germline V gene has CDR1 SQVTM and CDR2 ANQGSEA. Trimming shortened V by 1 base and J by 4 bases, and 13 bases separated the two germline ends. The CDR3 covers 14 residues. How the authors handled the data: Reference gene primer amplification gave estimated nucleated cell counts. Repertoires were generated with immunoSEQ multiplex PCR, while TCRdb's copy carries only in-frame clones and drops some. That table is the source of V, J and clone size, and D and trimming were worked out from the DNA. The table lists approximately 270,000 clones, around nine tenths of them singletons.

J is TRBJ1-1 and V is TRBV29-1; D not certain. The sequence came from a young man with acute or convalescent COVID-19. The sample consisted of peripheral blood. The CDR3 loop reads CSVEGLVPSTEAFF. In DNA form, the CDR3 reads TGCAGCGTTGAAGGGTTGGTGCCCAGCACTGAAGCTTTCTTT. Supplemented by reference TRBV29-1 and TRBJ1-1, the full variable domain reads SAVISQKPSRDICQRGTSLTIQCQVDSQVTMMFWYRQQPGQSLTLIATANQGSEATYESGFVIDKFPISRPNLTFSTLTVSNMSPEDSSIYLCSVEGLVPSTEAFFGQGTRLTVV.